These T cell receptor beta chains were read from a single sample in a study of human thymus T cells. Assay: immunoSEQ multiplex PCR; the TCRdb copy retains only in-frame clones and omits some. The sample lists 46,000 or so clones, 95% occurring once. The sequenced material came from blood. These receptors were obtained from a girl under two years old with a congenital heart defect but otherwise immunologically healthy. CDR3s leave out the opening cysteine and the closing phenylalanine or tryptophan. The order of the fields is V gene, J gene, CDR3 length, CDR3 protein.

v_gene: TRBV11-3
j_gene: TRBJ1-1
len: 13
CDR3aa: ASSRDGTAGSEAF

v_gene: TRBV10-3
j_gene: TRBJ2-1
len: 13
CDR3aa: AISDFGSSYNEQF

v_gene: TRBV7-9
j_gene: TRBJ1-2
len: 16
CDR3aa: ASSLEPAHRMSRYGYT

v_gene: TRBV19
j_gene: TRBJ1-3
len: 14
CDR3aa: ASTNPGQARGNTIY

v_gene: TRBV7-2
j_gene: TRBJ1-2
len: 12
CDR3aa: ASSAISASYGYT

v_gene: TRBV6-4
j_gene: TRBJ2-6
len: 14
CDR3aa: ASSEGAASGANVLT

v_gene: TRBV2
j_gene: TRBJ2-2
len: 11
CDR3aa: ASSTGATGELF

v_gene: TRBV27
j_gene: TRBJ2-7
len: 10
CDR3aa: ASSPTNYEQY

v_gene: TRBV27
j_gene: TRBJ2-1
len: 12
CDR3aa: ASSLRGHYNEQF

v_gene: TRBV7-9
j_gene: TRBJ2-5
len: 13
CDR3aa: ASSNYGTVQETQY

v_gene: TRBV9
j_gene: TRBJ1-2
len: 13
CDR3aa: ASSASLGGAYGYT

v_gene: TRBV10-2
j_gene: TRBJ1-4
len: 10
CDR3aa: ASRAGNEKLF

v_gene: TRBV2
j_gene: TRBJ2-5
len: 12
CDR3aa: ASSEAPWGETQY

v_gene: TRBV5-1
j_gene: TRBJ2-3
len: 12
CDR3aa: ASSWTGGTDTQY

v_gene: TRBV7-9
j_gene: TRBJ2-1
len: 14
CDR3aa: ASSLASGRAGNEQF

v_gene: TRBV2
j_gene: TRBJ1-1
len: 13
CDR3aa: ASSDQGGGNTEAF

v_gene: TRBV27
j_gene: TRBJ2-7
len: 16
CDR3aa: ASSPSALAGGPYYEQY

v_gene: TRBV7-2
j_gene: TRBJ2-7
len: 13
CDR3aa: ASSQFRGRKYEQY

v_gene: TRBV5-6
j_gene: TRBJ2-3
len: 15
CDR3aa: ASSPVGARTGDNTQY

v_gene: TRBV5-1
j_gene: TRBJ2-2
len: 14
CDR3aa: ASSRAGGEGTGELF

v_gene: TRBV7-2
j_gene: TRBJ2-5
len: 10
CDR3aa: ASSFYWAAQY

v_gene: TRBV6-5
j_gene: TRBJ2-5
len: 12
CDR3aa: ASSYQGGLETQY

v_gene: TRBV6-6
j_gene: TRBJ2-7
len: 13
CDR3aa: ASSLGRGALYEQY

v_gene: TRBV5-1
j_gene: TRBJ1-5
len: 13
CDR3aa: ASSLTGADNQPQH

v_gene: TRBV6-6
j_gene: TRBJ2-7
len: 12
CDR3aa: ASSFTGPNYEQY